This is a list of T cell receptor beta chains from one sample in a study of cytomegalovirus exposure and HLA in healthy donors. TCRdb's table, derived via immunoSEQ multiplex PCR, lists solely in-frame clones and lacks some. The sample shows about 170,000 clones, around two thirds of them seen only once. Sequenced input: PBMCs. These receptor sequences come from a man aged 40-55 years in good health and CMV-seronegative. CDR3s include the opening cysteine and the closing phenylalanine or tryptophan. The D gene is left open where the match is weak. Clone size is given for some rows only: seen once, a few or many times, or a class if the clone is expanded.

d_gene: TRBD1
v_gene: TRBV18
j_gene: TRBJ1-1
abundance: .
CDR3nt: TGTGCCAGCTCACCCTTGAGGACAGGGCAGAACACTGAAGCTTTCTTT
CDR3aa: CASSPLRTGQNTEAFF

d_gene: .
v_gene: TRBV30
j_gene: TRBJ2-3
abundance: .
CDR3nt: TGTGCCTGGACAGGGTCGGCAGATACGCAGTATTTT
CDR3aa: CAWTGSADTQYF

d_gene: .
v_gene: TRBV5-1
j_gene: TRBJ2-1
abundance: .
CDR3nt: TGCGCCAGCAGGTATCGTGCAGACAATGAGCAGTTCTTC
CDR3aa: CASRYRADNEQFF

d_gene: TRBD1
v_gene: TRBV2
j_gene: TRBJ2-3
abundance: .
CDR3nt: TGTGCCAGGGGACAGGGGCCAGATACGCAGTATTTT
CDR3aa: CARGQGPDTQYF

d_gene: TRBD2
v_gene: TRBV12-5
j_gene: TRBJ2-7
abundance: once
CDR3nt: TGTGCTAGTGGACTGGAGGGGACTACAATCCACTACGAGCAGTACTTC
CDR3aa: CASGLEGTTIHYEQYF

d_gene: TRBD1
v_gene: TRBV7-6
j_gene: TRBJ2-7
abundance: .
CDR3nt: TGTGCCAGCAGCACCCGGGACAGTAGCTCCTACGAGCAGTACTTC
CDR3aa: CASSTRDSSSYEQYF

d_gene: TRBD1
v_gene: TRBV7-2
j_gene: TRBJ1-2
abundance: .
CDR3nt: TGTGCCAGCAGCTTAAGAGTCGGGGACAGCCCCTATGGCTACACCTTC
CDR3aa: CASSLRVGDSPYGYTF

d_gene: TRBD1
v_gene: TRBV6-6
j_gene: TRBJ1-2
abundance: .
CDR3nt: TGTGCCAGCAGTTACTTACCAGGGGGACGGGACTATGGCTACACCTTC
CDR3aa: CASSYLPGGRDYGYTF

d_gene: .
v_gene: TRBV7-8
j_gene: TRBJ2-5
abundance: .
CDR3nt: TGTGCCAGCAGCTTAGCGCGTCGGTACTCAGAGACCCAGTACTTC
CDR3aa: CASSLARRYSETQYF

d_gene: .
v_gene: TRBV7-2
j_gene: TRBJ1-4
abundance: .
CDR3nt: TGTGCCAGCAGCTGGGGGGGGGCTAATGAAAAACTGTTTTTT
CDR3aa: CASSWGGANEKLFF

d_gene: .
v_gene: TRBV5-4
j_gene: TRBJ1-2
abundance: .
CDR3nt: TGTGCCAGCAGCGAGGACAGAGCTAACTATGGCTACACCTTC
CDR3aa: CASSEDRANYGYTF

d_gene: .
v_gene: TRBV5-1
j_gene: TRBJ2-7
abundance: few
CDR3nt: TGCGCCAGCAGCTTGGGCGGGGCTCAAGGCTACGAGCAGTACTTC
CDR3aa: CASSLGGAQGYEQYF

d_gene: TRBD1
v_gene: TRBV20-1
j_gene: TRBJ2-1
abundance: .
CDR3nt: TGCAGTGCTCAAACAGGGGATGAGCAGTTCTTC
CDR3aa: CSAQTGDEQFF

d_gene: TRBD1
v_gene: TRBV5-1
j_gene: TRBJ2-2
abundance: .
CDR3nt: TGCGCCAGCACTCCCTCAGGACAGGGGGCAAGGACCGGGGAGCTGTTTTTT
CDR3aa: CASTPSGQGARTGELFF

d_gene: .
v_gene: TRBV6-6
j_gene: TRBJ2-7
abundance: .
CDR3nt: TGTGCCAGCAGTTACTCTCGGACAAGCTACGAGCAGTACTTC
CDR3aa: CASSYSRTSYEQYF

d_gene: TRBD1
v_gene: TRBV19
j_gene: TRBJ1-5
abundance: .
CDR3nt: TGTGCCAGTAGTCTTTCACAGGGGGCAGACAATCAGCCCCAGCATTTT
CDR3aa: CASSLSQGADNQPQHF

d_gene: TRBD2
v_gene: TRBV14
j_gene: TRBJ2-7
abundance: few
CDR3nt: TGTGCCAGCAGCCAAAGCGGGGGGAACTACGAGCAGTACTTC
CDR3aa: CASSQSGGNYEQYF

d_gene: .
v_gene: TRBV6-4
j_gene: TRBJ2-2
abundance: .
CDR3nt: TGTGCCAGCAGCCGAGAACACACCGGGGAGCTGTTTTTT
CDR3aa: CASSREHTGELFF

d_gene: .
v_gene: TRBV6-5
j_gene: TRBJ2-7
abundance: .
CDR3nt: TGTGCCAGCAGTTACTCGACCAGCGGGCGGTCCTACGAGCAGTACTTC
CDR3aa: CASSYSTSGRSYEQYF

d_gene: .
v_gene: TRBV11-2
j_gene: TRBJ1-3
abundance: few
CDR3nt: TGTGCCAGCAGCTTTGGTGGCCGCTCTGGAAACACCATATATTTT
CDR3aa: CASSFGGRSGNTIYF

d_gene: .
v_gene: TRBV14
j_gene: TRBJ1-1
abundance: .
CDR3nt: TGTGCCAGCAGCCAAGTTCGCGGGAACACTGAAGCTTTCTTT
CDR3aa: CASSQVRGNTEAFF

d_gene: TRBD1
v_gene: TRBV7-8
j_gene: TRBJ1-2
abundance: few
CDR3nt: TGTGCCAGCAGTGAGGAGGACAGGGAAGATTTTGGCTACACCTTC
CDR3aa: CASSEEDREDFGYTF

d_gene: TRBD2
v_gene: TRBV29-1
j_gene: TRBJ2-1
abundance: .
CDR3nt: TGCAGCGTTGAAATTCTCCTCCCTGGCGGGAGTTTTTACAATGAGCAGTTCTTC
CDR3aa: CSVEILLPGGSFYNEQFF

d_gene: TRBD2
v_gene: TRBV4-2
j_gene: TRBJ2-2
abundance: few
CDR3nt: TGTGCCAGCAGCCTTTTTCCGGGGGGGCTAAAGGCCGGCGGGGAGCTGTTTTTT
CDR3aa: CASSLFPGGLKAGGELFF

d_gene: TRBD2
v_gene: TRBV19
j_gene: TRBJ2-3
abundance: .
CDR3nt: TGTGCCAGTAGTATGGTAGCGGGGGTACATACGCAGTATTTT
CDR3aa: CASSMVAGVHTQYF

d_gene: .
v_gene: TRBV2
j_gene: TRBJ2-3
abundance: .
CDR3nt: TGTGCCAGCAGGGCCATCGGGGATACGCAGTATTTT
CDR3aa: CASRAIGDTQYF

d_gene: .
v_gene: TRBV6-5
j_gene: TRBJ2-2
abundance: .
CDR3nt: TGTGCCAGCAGTTACTTTACTAGCCCGAACACCGGGGAGCTGTTTTTT
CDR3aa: CASSYFTSPNTGELFF

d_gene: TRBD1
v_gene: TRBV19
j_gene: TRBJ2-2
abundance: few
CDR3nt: TGTGCCGGGAGACAGGGGACGAACACCGGGGAGCTGTTTTTT
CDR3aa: CAGRQGTNTGELFF

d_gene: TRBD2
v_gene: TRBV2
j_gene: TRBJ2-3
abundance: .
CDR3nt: TGTGCCAGCAGTGGTGGCGGGGGGGCGGCAGATACGCAGTATTTT
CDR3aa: CASSGGGGAADTQYF

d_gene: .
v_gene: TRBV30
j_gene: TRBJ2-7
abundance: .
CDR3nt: TGTGCCTGGAGTGTCAGGGTCGAGCAGTACTTC
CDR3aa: CAWSVRVEQYF

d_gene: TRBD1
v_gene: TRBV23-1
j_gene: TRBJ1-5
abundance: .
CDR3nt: TGCGCCAGCACCGAGGGGGCTCCGAGGTATAGCAATCAGCCCCAGCATTTT
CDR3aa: CASTEGAPRYSNQPQHF

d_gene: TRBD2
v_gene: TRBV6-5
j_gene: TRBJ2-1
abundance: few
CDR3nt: TGTGCCGCCAGCCGGCGGGAGTCCGATGAGCAGTTCTTC
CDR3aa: CAASRRESDEQFF

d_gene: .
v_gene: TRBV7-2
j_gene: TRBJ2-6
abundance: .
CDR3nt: TGTGCCAGCAGCCCCAGGGTGTCTGGGGCCAACGTCCTGACTTTC
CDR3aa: CASSPRVSGANVLTF

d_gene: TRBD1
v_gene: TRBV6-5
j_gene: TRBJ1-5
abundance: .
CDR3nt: TGTGCCAGCAGTGCCGACAGGGAGAAGTATCAGCCCCAGCATTTT
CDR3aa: CASSADREKYQPQHF

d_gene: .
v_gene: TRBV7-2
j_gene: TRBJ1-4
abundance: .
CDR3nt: TGTGCCAGCAGCAAAAGCGGGGGTTCAGGGGAAAAACTGTTTTTT
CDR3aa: CASSKSGGSGEKLFF

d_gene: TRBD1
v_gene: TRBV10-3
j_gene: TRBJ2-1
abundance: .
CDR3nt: TGTGCCATCAGCGACGGGACAGGGTATTACAATGAGCAGTTCTTC
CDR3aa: CAISDGTGYYNEQFF

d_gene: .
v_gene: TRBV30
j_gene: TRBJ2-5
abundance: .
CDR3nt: TGTGCCTGGAGTCCTCTCCTGGGCAACCAAGAGACCCAGTACTTC
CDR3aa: CAWSPLLGNQETQYF

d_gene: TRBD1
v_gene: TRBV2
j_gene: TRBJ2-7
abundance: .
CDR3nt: TGTGCCAGCAGTGAAGGGACAGGGGTCGCCGAGCAGTACTTC
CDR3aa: CASSEGTGVAEQYF

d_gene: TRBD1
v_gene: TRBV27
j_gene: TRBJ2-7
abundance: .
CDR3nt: TGTGCCAGCAGTTTCTCAGGGGGCATCTACGAGCAGTACTTC
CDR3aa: CASSFSGGIYEQYF

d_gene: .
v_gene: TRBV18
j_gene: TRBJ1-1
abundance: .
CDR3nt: TGTGCCAGCTCACCTGTACAGGGCACGAACACTGAAGCTTTCTTT
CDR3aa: CASSPVQGTNTEAFF

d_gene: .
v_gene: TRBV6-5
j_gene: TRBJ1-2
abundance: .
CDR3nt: TGTGCCAGCAGATCCCCGGGAGACTACTATGGCTACACCTTC
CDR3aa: CASRSPGDYYGYTF

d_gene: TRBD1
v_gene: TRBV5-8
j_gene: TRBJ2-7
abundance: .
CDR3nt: TGTGCCAGCAGCTTTCCGGGACAGGAGTTGTACGAGCAGTACTTC
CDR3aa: CASSFPGQELYEQYF

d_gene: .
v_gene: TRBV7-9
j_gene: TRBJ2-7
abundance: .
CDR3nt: TGTGCCAGCACCAGCTTCCGGGGGAGAATATACGAGCAGTACTTC
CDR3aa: CASTSFRGRIYEQYF

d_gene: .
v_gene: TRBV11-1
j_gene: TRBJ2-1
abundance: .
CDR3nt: TGTGCCAGCAGCTCCCTTAGCGGTGCCTCCTACAATGAGCAGTTCTTC
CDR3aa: CASSSLSGASYNEQFF

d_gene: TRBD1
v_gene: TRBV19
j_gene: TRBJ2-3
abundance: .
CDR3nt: TGTGCCAGTAGTATAGATGAGGGGGCGATGGGCACAGATACGCAGTATTTT
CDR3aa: CASSIDEGAMGTDTQYF

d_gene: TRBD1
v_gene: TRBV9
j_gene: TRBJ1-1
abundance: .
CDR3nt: TGTGCCAGCAGCGCTCGACAGGGATCGAACACTGAAGCTTTCTTT
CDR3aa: CASSARQGSNTEAFF

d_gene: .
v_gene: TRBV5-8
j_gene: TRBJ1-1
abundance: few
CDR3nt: TGTGCCAGCAGCTTGGGAGCCGAAGCTTTCTTT
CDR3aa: CASSLGAEAFF

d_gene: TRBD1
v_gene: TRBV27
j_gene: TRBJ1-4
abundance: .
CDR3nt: TGTGCCAGCAGTCTACAGGGGGCTAATGAAAAACTGTTTTTT
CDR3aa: CASSLQGANEKLFF

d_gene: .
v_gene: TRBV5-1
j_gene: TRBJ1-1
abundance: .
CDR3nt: TGCGCCAGCAGCTTGGAATCAGTTAACACTGAAGCTTTCTTT
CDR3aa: CASSLESVNTEAFF

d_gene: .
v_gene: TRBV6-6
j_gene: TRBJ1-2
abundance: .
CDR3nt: TGTGCCAGCAGTTACCCCCCGGAGAATGGCTACACCTTC
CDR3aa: CASSYPPENGYTF

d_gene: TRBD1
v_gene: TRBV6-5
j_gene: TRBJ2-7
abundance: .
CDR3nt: TGTGCCAGCAGTCAGGCTGGCACAGGGGCCGAGCAGTACTTC
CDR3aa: CASSQAGTGAEQYF